The 23 T cell receptor beta chains below were found in one sample sequenced in a study of blood T cell repertoires in COVID-19. Repertoires were generated with immunoSEQ multiplex PCR, while TCRdb's copy carries only in-frame clones and drops some. The sample holds some 390,000 clones, around 86% seen once. Sequences were obtained from peripheral blood. The receptors originated from a human donor in a cohort sampled during active COVID-19.

V and J are TRBV4-1 and TRBJ2-7, with TRBD2 identical over 11 bases. Trimming took 0 bases from V and 3 from J; bases not matched to a gene: 1. Germline CDR1 is MGHRA and CDR2 is YSYEKL. The CDR3 loop spans 15 amino acids. The CDR3 reads CASSQDGLAGYEQYF. CDR3 nucleotides: TGCGCCAGCAGCCAAGATGGACTAGCGGGCTACGAGCAGTACTTC.

The V call is TRBV2, the J call TRBJ2-3, with D uncertain. This CDR3 has 14 amino acids. Germline V lookup: CDR1 SNHLY, CDR2 FYNNEI. V lost 6 bases and J lost 0, with 10 bases in between. The CDR3 here is CASRFGPSTDTQYF. For the CDR3, the DNA is TGTGCCAGCAGGTTTGGGCCTAGCACAGATACGCAGTATTTT.

J is TRBJ2-2 and V is TRBV7-9; D unresolved. The CDR3 totals 12 residues. Per the germline V gene, CDR1 is SEHNR and CDR2 is FQNEAQ (reference sequence). The V end was cut by 2 bases, the J end by 7 bases, with 5 bases between. The CDR3 bases are TGTGCCAGCAGCTTACCCCACGGGGAGCTGTTTTTT. This sequence encodes CASSLPHGELFF. Supplemented by reference TRBV7-9 and TRBJ2-2, the full variable domain reads DTGVSQNPRHKITKRGQNVTFRCDPISEHNRLYWYRQTLGQGPEFLTYFQNEAQLEKSRLLSDRFSAERPKGSFSTLEIQRTEQGDSAMYLCASSLPHGELFFGEGSRLTVL.

The genes are TRBV7-2 and TRBJ1-4; 8 nucleotides line up with TRBD1. The CDR3 runs to 17 residues. Germline assignment: CDR1 SGHTA and CDR2 FQGNSA. The V gene end was trimmed by 4 bases and the J gene end by 0 bases; junction bases not matched to a gene: 7. The CDR3 loop reads CASSSTGVPSTNEKLFF. CDR3 coding DNA: TGTGCCAGCAGCTCGACAGGGGTGCCTTCAACTAATGAAAAACTGTTTTTT.

This clone has a single count. The genes are TRBV6-6 and TRBJ1-1; D call uncertain. Germline V CDR1 and CDR2: MNHNY, SVGAGI (reference sequence). The CDR3 totals 13 residues. Trimming removed 6 bases at V and 2 bases at J, with 10 bases between. CDR3 in DNA: TGTGCCAGCAGCCTAGGAGTTAACACTGAAGCTTTCTTT. Its protein is CASSLGVNTEAFF.

The chain couples TRBV5-8 to TRBJ1-5, with D possibly being TRBD1 (5 bases). Trimming removed 0 bases from V and 1 base from J, with 8 bases in between. The CDR3 loop spans 15 amino acids. Germline CDR1 is SGHTS and CDR2 is YDEGEE. The CDR3 bases are TGTGCCAGCAGCTTGGGACAGACCAGCAATCAGCCCCAGCATTTT. Its translation is CASSLGQTSNQPQHF.

The chain combines TRBV5-4 with TRBJ2-5; TRBD2 matches 9 bases. The CDR3 spans 15 residues. With V trimmed by 2 bases and J by 5 bases, 7 bases remained unmatched. Germline CDR1 is SGHNT and CDR2 is YYREEE (reference sequence). The CDR3 region is CASSLRTSGPETQYF. The CDR3, as DNA: TGTGCCAGCAGCTTAAGAACTAGCGGGCCCGAGACCCAGTACTTC.

This chain links TRBV20-1 with TRBJ1-1, with D unresolved. The V end was cut by 7 bases, the J end by 7 bases, with 10 bases between. The CDR3 runs 10 residues. Germline loops: CDR1 DFQATT, CDR2 SNEGSKA (reference sequence). CDR3 residues: CSVDDFEAFF. DNA for the CDR3: TGCAGTGTTGACGACTTTGAAGCTTTCTTT.

The chain links TRBV11-2 to TRBJ2-3; 11 bases align to TRBD2. The J segment lost 2 bases and the V segment lost 4 bases, leaving 5 bases of the junction unmatched. The CDR3 extends over 16 amino acids. Germline loops: CDR1 SGHAT, CDR2 FQNNGV. CDR3 bases: TGTGCCAGCAGCTCTCTAGCGGGGGGATTCACAGATACGCAGTATTTT. As protein: CASSSLAGGFTDTQYF.

The CDR3 DNA reads as TGTGCCAGCCGTTCTAGCGGGGGGGCGAGGCAAGAGACCCAGTACTTC. Translated, it gives CASRSSGGARQETQYF. This chain joins TRBV6-5 and TRBJ2-5, with 12 bases aligning to TRBD2. This CDR3 is 16 amino acids long. CDR1 is MNHEY, CDR2 SVGAGI, per germline. V lost 8 bases and J lost 2; bases outside the gene matches: 9.

The chain recombines TRBV7-2 with TRBJ1-1, with D perhaps matching TRBD1 (5 bases). Germline CDR1 is SGHTA and CDR2 is FQGNSA. The CDR3 covers 19 residues. V lost 6 bases and J lost 8, with 34 bases in between. The DNA of the CDR3 is TGTGCCAGCAGGAGCGGGGCCTCGGTGACAGAATCGGTCACTTTGGAAGCTTTCTTT. This gives the protein CASRSGASVTESVTLEAFF.

The rearrangement uses TRBV5-5 and TRBJ2-4, with D possibly TRBD1 on 6 matching bases. This CDR3 has 16 amino acids. From germline, CDR1 is SGHKS and CDR2 YYEKEE (reference sequence). Trimming removed 0 bases from V and 7 bases from J, with 17 bases in between. CDR3 in amino acids: CASSLAPGQWGNIQYF. The DNA for the CDR3 is TGTGCCAGCAGCTTGGCACCGGGACAATGGGGGAACATTCAGTACTTC.

This clone was counted a few times. The rearrangement uses TRBV2 and TRBJ2-7; 9 bases are a match to TRBD2. There are 15 residues in the CDR3. Per germline, CDR1 SNHLY and CDR2 FYNNEI. The junction had 9 bases not matched to a gene; V was cut back by 7 bases and J by 2 bases. The CDR3 protein is CASTDRLAETYEQYF. The CDR3, as DNA: TGTGCCAGCACCGACCGACTAGCGGAGACCTACGAGCAGTACTTC. Filled out from reference TRBV2 and TRBJ2-7, the complete variable domain reads EPEVTQTPSHQVTQMGQEVILRCVPISNHLYFYWYRQILGQKVEFLVSFYNNEISEKSEIFDDQFSVERPDGSNFTLKIRSTKLEDSAMYFCASTDRLAETYEQYFGPGTRLTVT.

As concerns this clone: Other DNA sequences within the sample encode an identical CDR3. V and J are TRBV28 and TRBJ2-5; 10 nucleotides line up with TRBD2. Germline-derived CDR1 and CDR2 are MDHEN and SYDVKM. The V and J ends lost 3 bases and 5 bases, in that order; junction bases with no gene match: 3. The CDR3 length is 14 residues. The CDR3 loop is CASSFLAGEETQYF. The DNA for the CDR3 is TGTGCCAGCAGTTTTCTAGCGGGAGAGGAGACCCAGTACTTC.

The chain uses TRBV15 and TRBJ2-7; 7 positions match TRBD1. Germline CDR1 reads LNHNV; CDR2 reads YYDKDF (reference sequence). This CDR3 contains 14 residues. V trimming: 4 bases; J trimming: 0 bases; junction bases outside the gene matches: 3. CDR3 DNA: TGTGCCACCAGCAAGGACAGGTTCTCCTACGAGCAGTACTTC. Its protein is CATSKDRFSYEQYF.

The chain uses TRBV15 and TRBJ1-4, with TRBD1 as a possible D gene (5 bases). This CDR3 is built from 13 residues. Germline loops: CDR1 LNHNV, CDR2 YYDKDF (reference sequence). The V end was cut by 0 bases, the J end by 15 bases, with 14 bases between. CDR3 coding DNA: TGTGCCACCAGCAGAGATCGAGACAGTGAATTGTTTTTT. Translating it yields CATSRDRDSELFF.

V gene TRBV18 combines with J gene TRBJ1-5; possible D gene TRBD1, 5 bases. The CDR3 sequence is 14 residues long. Trimming took off 3 bases at V and 6 bases at J, with 12 bases between the two ends. The germline gives CDR1 KGHSH, CDR2 LQKENI. The CDR3 loop is CASSPGKGIQPQHF. Written as DNA, the CDR3 is TGTGCCAGCTCACCGGGTAAGGGGATTCAGCCCCAGCATTTT.

This clone appeared once. The rearrangement links TRBV28 to TRBJ1-5; 8 bases align to TRBD1. Germline CDR1 is MDHEN and CDR2 is SYDVKM. The CDR3 is 19 amino acids. With V trimmed by 3 bases and J by 0 bases, 13 bases remained unmatched. CDR3 DNA sequence: TGTGCCAGCAGTTTTCTTGGCACAGGGGGTGCTCATAGCAATCAGCCCCAGCATTTT. Protein sequence: CASSFLGTGGAHSNQPQHF. Full variable domain (remainder filled in from reference TRBV28 and TRBJ1-5): DVKVTQSSRYLVKRTGEKVFLECVQDMDHENMFWYRQDPGLGLRLIYFSYDVKMKEKGDIPEGYSVSREKKERFSLILESASTNQTSMYLCASSFLGTGGAHSNQPQHFGDGTRLSIL.

This chain uses TRBV28 with TRBJ1-6, with a possible D match to TRBD1 (6 bases). The germline V gene has CDR1 MDHEN and CDR2 SYDVKM. Trimming cost V 0 bases and J 9 bases, with 6 bases left between them. The CDR3 sequence is 13 residues long. The CDR3 DNA reads TGTGCCAGCAGTTTATGGGACAGTTCACCCCTCCACTTT. Protein product: CASSLWDSSPLHF.

The rearrangement uses TRBV19 and TRBJ1-6; D is unresolved. The germline V gene encodes CDR1 LNHDA and CDR2 SQIVND (reference sequence). The CDR3 loop spans 13 amino acids. Trimming removed 5 bases at V and 7 bases at J, with 9 bases between. CDR3 region: CASSLTQNSPLHF. In DNA form, the CDR3 reads TGTGCCAGTAGTCTGACACAGAATTCACCCCTCCACTTT.

The genes are TRBV6-6 and TRBJ1-1, with D uncertain. The CDR3 totals 15 residues. The V end was cut by 4 bases, the J end by 1 base, with 13 bases between. Germline-derived CDR1 and CDR2 are MNHNY and SVGAGI (reference sequence). CDR3 DNA sequence: TGTGCCAGCAGTTTCCTAGAGTTTTCGAACACTGAAGCTTTCTTT. Translating gives CASSFLEFSNTEAFF.

This chain uses TRBV21-1 with TRBJ2-3; the tabulated D call, TRBD1, remains unverified against the DNA. TRBV21-1 is a known pseudogene. This CDR3 is 15 amino acids long. CDR3 sequence: CASSLRQAGWDTQYF. The CDR3 coding sequence is TGTGCCAGCAGCTTACGACAGGCCGGTTGGGATACGCAGTATTTT.

The chain is built from TRBV19 and TRBJ1-2; 11 positions match TRBD1. CDR3 length: 16 residues. Germline V gene data show CDR1 as LNHDA and CDR2 as SQIVND (reference sequence). Unmatched junction bases numbered 8, after V lost 3 bases and J lost 5 bases. The CDR3 bases are TGTGCCAGTAGTATTCCTGGGACAGGGGGGACATATGGCTACACCTTC. Translating it yields CASSIPGTGGTYGYTF.